This T cell receptor beta chain was observed in a study of human T cells and chemical hapten exposure. The time point was: pre-sensitization, week 0. The treatment denotes: therapeutic diphenylcyclopropenone sensitization with weekly scalp DPC. Via MiXCR, TCRdb re-called the RACE reads, giving one row per CDR3 protein. The data contain about 60,000 distinct CDR3 sequences, roughly 12% of them singletons. The germline V gene encodes CDR1 MDHEN and CDR2 SYDVKM. V shed 5 bases and J shed 8 bases, with 9 bases lying between them. The CDR3 covers 11 residues. Here the sequenced sample was whole blood, taken in connection with sensitization to the hapten diphenylcyclopropenone (DPC). V usage is TRBV28 and J usage is TRBJ1-1; maybe TRBD1 (6 bases). The sequence was obtained from a woman in her thirties or forties with alopecia areata. Some clones in this sample may be carry-over from other donors' samples. In DNA form, the CDR3 reads TGTGCCAGCAGTACCGGGACAGAAGCTTTCTTT. Translation gives CASSTGTEAFF.